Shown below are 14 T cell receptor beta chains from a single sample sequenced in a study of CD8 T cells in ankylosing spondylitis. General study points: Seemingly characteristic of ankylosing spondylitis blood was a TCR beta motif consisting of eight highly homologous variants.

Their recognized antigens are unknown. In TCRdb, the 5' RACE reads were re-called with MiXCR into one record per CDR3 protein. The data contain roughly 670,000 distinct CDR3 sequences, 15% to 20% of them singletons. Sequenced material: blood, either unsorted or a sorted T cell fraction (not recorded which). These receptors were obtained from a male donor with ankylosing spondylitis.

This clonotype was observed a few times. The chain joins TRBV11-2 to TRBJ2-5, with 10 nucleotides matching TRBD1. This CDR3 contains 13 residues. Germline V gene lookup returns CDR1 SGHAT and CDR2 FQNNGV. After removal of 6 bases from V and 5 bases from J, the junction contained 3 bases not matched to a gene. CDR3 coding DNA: TGTGCCAGCAGGGGGACAGGGGTCGAGACCCAGTACTTC. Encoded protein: CASRGTGVETQYF. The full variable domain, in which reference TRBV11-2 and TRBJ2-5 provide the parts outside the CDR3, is EAGVAQSPRYKIIEKRQSVAFWCNPISGHATLYWYQQILGQGPKLLIQFQNNGVVDDSQLPKDRFSAERLKGVDSTLKIQPAKLEDSAVYLCASRGTGVETQYFGPGTRLLVL.

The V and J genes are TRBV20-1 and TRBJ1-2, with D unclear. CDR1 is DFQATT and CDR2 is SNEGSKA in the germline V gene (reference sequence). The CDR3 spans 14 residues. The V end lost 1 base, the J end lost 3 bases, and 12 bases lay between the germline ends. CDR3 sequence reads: CSARGDKGDYGYTF. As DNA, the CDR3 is TGCAGTGCTAGAGGCGACAAGGGCGACTATGGCTACACCTTC.

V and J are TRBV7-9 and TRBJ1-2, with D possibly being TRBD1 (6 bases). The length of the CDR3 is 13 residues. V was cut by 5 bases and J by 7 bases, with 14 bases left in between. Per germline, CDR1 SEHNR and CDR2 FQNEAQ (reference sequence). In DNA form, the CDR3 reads TGTGCCAGCAGCCTCGGACAGCTCGGTGGCTACACCTTC. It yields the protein CASSLGQLGGYTF.

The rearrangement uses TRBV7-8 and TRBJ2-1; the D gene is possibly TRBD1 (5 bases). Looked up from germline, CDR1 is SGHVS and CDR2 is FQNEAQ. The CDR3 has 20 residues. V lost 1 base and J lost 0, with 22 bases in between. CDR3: CASSLDYRFARSSSYNEQFF. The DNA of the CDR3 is TGTGCCAGCAGCTTAGATTACAGGTTCGCCCGATCTAGCTCCTACAATGAGCAGTTCTTC.

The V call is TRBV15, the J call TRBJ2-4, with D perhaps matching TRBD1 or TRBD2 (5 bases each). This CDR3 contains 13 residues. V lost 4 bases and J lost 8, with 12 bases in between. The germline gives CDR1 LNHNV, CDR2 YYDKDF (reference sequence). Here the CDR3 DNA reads TGTGCCACCAGCACCAGCTTGGGGGACATTCAGTACTTC. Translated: CATSTSLGDIQYF. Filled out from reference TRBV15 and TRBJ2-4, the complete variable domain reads DAMVIQNPRYQVTQFGKPVTLSCSQTLNHNVMYWYQQKSSQAPKLLFHYYDKDFNNEADTPDNFQSRRPNTSFCFLDIRSPGLGDTAMYLCATSTSLGDIQYFGAGTRLSVL.

CDR3 sequence: CASSLGARWDGPYEQYF. As DNA, the CDR3 is TGCGCCAGCAGCTTGGGAGCGCGCTGGGACGGGCCCTACGAGCAGTACTTC. This chain joins TRBV5-1 and TRBJ2-7; tentatively, D is TRBD1 or TRBD2 (5 bases each). The CDR3 runs to 17 residues. V gave up 0 bases and J gave up 2 bases, with 18 bases separating them. Germline CDR1 reads SGHRS; CDR2 reads YFSETQ.

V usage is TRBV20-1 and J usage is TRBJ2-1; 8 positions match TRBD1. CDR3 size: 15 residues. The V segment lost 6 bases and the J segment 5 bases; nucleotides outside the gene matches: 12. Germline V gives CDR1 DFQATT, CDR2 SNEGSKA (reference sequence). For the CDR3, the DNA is TGCAGTGCGATACCTCGAGGACAGGGAAACAATGAGCAGTTCTTC. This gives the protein CSAIPRGQGNNEQFF.

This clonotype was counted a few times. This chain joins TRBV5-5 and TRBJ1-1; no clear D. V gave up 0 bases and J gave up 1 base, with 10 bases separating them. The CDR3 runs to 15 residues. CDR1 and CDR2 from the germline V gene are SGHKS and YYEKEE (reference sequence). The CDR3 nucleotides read TGTGCCAGCAGCTTGGAAGGAGCAGCGAACACTGAAGCTTTCTTT. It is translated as CASSLEGAANTEAFF.

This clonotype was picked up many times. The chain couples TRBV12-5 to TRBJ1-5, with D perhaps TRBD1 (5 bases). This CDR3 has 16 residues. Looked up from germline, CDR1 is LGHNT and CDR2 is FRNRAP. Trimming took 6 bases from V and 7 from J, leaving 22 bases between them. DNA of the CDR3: TGTGCTAGTGGACCCCCCGGGACGACATTAAACCAGCCCCAGCATTTT. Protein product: CASGPPGTTLNQPQHF. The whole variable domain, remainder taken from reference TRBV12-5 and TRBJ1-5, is DARVTQTPRHKVTEMGQEVTMRCQPILGHNTVFWYRQTMMQGLELLAYFRNRAPLDDSGMPKDRFSAEMPDATLATLKIQPSEPRDSAVYFCASGPPGTTLNQPQHFGDGTRLSIL.

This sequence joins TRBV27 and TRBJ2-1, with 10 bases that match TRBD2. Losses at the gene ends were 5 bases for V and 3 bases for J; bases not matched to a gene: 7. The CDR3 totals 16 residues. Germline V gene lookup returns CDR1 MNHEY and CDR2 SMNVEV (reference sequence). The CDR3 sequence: CASSEAGGRGYNEQFF. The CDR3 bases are TGTGCCAGCAGTGAAGCGGGGGGGCGTGGCTACAATGAGCAGTTCTTC.

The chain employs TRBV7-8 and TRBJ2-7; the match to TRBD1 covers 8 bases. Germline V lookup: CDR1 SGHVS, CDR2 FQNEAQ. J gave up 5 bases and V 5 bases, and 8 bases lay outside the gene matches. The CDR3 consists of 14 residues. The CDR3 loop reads CASSTRQGLHEQYF. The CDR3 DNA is TGTGCCAGCAGCACCCGACAGGGGCTCCACGAGCAGTACTTC.

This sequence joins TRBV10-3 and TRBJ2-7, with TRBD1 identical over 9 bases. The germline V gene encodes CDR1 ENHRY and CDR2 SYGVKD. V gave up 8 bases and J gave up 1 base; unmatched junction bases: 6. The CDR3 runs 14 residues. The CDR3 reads CAIGGGQGSYEQYF. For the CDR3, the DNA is TGTGCCATCGGTGGGGGACAGGGATCCTACGAGCAGTACTTC.

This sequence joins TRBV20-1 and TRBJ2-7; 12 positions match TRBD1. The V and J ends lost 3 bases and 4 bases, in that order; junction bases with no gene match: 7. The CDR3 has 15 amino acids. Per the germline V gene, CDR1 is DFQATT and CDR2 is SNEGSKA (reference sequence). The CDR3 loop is CSARGPGQGAYEQYF. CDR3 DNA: TGCAGTGCTAGGGGACCGGGACAGGGGGCGTACGAGCAGTACTTC.

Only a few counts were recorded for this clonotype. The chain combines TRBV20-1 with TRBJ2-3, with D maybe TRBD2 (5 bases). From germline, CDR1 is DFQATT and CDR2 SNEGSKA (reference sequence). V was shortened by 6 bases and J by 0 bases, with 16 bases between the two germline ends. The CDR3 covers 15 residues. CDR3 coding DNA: TGCAGTGCCCGGGGTGGGAGCGGCAGCACAGATACGCAGTATTTT. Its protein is CSARGGSGSTDTQYF.